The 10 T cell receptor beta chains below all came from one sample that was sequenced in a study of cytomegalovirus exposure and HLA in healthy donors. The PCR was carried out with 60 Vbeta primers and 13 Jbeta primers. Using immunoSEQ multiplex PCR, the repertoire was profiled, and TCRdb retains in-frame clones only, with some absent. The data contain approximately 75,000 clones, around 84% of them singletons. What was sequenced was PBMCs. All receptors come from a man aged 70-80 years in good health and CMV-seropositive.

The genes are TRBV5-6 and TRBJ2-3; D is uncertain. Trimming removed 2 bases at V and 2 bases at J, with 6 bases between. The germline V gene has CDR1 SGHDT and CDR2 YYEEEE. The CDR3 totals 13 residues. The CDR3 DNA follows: TGTGCCAGCAGCTTCGAACACACAGATACGCAGTATTTT. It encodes CASSFEHTDTQYF.

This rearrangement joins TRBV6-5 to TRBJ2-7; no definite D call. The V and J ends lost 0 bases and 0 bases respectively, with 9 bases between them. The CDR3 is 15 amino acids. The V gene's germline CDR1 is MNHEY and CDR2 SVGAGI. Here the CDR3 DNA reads TGTGCCAGCAGTTACTCTGCTTCGAGCTCCTACGAGCAGTACTTC. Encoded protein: CASSYSASSSYEQYF.

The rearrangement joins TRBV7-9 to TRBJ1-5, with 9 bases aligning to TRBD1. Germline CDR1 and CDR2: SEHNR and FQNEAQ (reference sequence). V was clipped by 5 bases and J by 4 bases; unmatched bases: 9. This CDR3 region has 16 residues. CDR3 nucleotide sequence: TGTGCCAGCAGCCGGGGGGGGACAGGGAATAATCAGCCCCAGCATTTT. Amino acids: CASSRGGTGNNQPQHF. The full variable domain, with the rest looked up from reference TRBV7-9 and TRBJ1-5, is DTGVSQNPRHKITKRGQNVTFRCDPISEHNRLYWYRQTLGQGPEFLTYFQNEAQLEKSRLLSDRFSAERPKGSFSTLEIQRTEQGDSAMYLCASSRGGTGNNQPQHFGDGTRLSIL.

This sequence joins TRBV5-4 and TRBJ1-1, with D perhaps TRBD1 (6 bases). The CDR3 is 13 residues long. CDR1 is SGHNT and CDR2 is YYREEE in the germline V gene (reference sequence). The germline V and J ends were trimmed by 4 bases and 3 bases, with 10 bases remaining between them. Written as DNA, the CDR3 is TGTGCCAGCAGCCCCCGGACAGACACTGAAGCTTTCTTT. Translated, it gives CASSPRTDTEAFF.

The CDR3 DNA reads as TGTGCCATCAGTGAGATCCTAGCGAGCACAGATACGCAGTATTTT. Its translation: CAISEILASTDTQYF. V gene TRBV10-3 combines with J gene TRBJ2-3; D may be TRBD2 (6 bases). V lost 2 bases, J lost 0 bases, and 9 bases lay in between. CDR1 is ENHRY and CDR2 is SYGVKD in the germline V gene. The CDR3 contains 15 residues.

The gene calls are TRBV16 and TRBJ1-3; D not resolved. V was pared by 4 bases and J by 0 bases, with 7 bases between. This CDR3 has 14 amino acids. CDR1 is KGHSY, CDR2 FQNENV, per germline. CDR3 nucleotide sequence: TGTGCCAGCAGCCCACTAAACTCTGGAAACACCATATATTTT. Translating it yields CASSPLNSGNTIYF.

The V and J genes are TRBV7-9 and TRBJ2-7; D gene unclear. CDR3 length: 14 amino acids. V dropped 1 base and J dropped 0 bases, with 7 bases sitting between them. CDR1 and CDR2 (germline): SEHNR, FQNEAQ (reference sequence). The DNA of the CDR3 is TGTGCCAGCAGCTTAGGACACAGCTCCTACGAGCAGTACTTC. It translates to CASSLGHSSYEQYF.

CDR3 amino acids: CASSLGTGGTQETQYF. CDR3 nucleotides: TGTGCCAGCAGCTTAGGGACAGGGGGGACCCAAGAGACCCAGTACTTC. The J gene is TRBJ2-5, the V gene TRBV11-3, with 10 bases fitting TRBD1. The CDR3 runs to 16 residues. In germline, CDR1 is SGHNT, CDR2 YENEEA. Unmatched junction bases numbered 3, after V lost 1 base and J lost 1 base.

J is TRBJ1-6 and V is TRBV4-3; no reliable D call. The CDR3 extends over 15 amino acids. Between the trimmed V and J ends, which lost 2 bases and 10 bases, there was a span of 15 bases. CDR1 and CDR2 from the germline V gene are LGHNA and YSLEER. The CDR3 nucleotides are TGCGCCAGCAGCCAATTCTCTGTTGAGGAATCACCCCTCCACTTT. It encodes CASSQFSVEESPLHF.

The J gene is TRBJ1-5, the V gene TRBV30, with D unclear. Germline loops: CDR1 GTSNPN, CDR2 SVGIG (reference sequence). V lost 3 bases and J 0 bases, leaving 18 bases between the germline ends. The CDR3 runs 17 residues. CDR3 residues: CAWSDWPLSDSNQPQHF. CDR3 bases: TGTGCCTGGAGCGACTGGCCCCTATCAGATAGCAATCAGCCCCAGCATTTT.